The clone carrying this T cell receptor beta chain was seen ten or more times. This specimen comes from a study of regulatory T cells in long-lasting Graves disease. Documented time point: persistent/refractory GD, antithyroid drugs over 5 years with positive TRAb. The TCR library used RNA extracted from PBMCs. Arm-PCR of CDR3 regions with iRepertoire HTBI primers generated TCR beta libraries. The authors' processing: In the combined samples, 62 TRBV and more than 11 TRBJ segments were identified. One entry per CDR3 protein results from TCRdb running MiXCR on the multiplex PCR reads. The V and J calls shown here were made by TCRdb, not taken from the authors' results. The sample has around 500,000 distinct CDR3 sequences; less than 25% are singletons. V was clipped by 5 bases and J by 5 bases, with 14 bases between them. The CDR3 extends over 15 amino acids. Germline V gene data show CDR1 as SGDLS and CDR2 as YYNGEE.

The TCR was taken from a female donor with Graves disease. Sequenced here: peripheral blood mononuclear cells (PBMCs), sampled when the disease was refractory, from a patient treated with antithyroid drugs. This chain links TRBV9 with TRBJ1-6, with a possible D match to TRBD1 (5 bases). Here the CDR3 reads CASSTRPGHNSPLHF. CDR3 coding DNA: TGTGCCAGCAGTACCCGACCAGGGCATAATTCACCCCTCCACTTT.